This passage covers 5 T cell receptor beta chains from one sample sequenced in a study of blood T cell repertoires in COVID-19. The table came from immunoSEQ multiplex PCR; TCRdb's copy has only in-frame clones and leaves some out. The sample records about 170,000 clones, just under 85% being singletons. The sample consisted of peripheral blood. The origin of the receptors is a woman aged 80 or over with COVID-19, enrolled during active disease.

The chain joins TRBV5-6 to TRBJ1-2, with D uncertain. Trimming shortened V by 0 bases and J by 7 bases, and 16 bases separated the two germline ends. The germline CDR1 and CDR2 sequences are SGHDT and YYEEEE. CDR3 size: 15 residues. The CDR3 is CASSLVQADSGGYTF. For the CDR3, the DNA is TGTGCCAGCAGCTTGGTGCAAGCGGACTCGGGTGGCTACACCTTC.

V and J are TRBV18 and TRBJ1-1, with 9 nucleotides matching TRBD1. This CDR3 is 14 amino acids long. The germline V gene encodes CDR1 KGHSH and CDR2 LQKENI. V was pared by 5 bases and J by 5 bases, with 6 bases of the junction left unmatched. CDR3 DNA sequence: TGTGCCAGCTCATCGACAGGGGGAGCAACTGAAGCTTTCTTT. Translation: CASSSTGGATEAFF.

The V gene is TRBV28, the J gene TRBJ1-1, with unresolved D. This CDR3 contains 12 residues. Germline V gives CDR1 MDHEN, CDR2 SYDVKM. V lost 1 base, J lost 7 bases, and 7 bases lay in between. The CDR3 region has the DNA TGTGCCAGCAGTTTATATCGGAGTGAAGCTTTCTTT. It specifies CASSLYRSEAFF.

This chain joins TRBV6-5 and TRBJ1-2; D perhaps matches TRBD1 (5 bases). Germline assignment: CDR1 MNHEY and CDR2 SVGAGI. Between the trimmed V and J ends, which lost 7 bases and 0 bases, there was a span of 12 bases. This CDR3 has 14 amino acids. In nucleotides, the CDR3 is TGTGCCAGCACCAAGGGGTATGCTAACTATGGCTACACCTTC. Protein: CASTKGYANYGYTF.

The chain carries TRBV10-3 and TRBJ1-1; D perhaps matches TRBD1 (5 bases). The CDR3 is 13 residues long. Trimming cost V 5 bases and J 9 bases, with 16 bases left between them. Per the germline V gene, CDR1 is ENHRY and CDR2 is SYGVKD. CDR3 loop: CAISSGGDLKAFF. The CDR3 region has the DNA TGTGCCATCAGTTCCGGAGGGGATCTTAAAGCTTTCTTT.